A selection of T cell receptor beta chains follows, all from one sample in a study of identical twins. TCRdb called the 5' RACE reads again in MiXCR, with one record for every CDR3 protein. This table holds 500,000 or so distinct CDR3 sequences, 22% found once. Separately, the same data were catalogued under a study of T cells expressing NK-cell markers.

Input material: CD4+ T cells sorted from blood. The receptors were sampled from a woman between 18 and 29 years old in good health. Each CDR3 is given with its conserved first and last residue. Each record gives: clone size, J gene, D gene, V gene, CDR3 DNA, CDR3 protein. D genes are given only for firm matches. Only part of the rows carry a size: once, few, many, or a class if the clone is expanded.

once TRBJ2-3 - TRBV10-3 TGTGCCATCAGAACCGGGGGATACACAGATACGCAGTATTTT CAIRTGGYTDTQYF
- TRBJ2-5 - TRBV6-5 TGTGCCAGCAGTGAGGGCTTGGAGACCCAGTACTTC CASSEGLETQYF
few TRBJ1-1 - TRBV2 TGTGCCAGCACGGCGACCGGTGGCAATACTGAAGCTTTCTTT CASTATGGNTEAFF
few TRBJ2-2 - TRBV20-1 TGCAGTGCTACCGGGACGAGGGAGGGGGAGCTGTTTTTT CSATGTREGELFF
few TRBJ1-1 - TRBV30 TGTGCCTGGAGTGTACGTTTCGGGATGGTGACTGAAGCTTTCTTT CAWSVRFGMVTEAFF
- TRBJ2-4 - TRBV20-1 TGCAGTGCCCTCGGGAGTGAGGGGGGGATCAAGTACTTC CSALGSEGGIKYF
- TRBJ2-3 - TRBV28 TGTGCCAGCAGTTTGTCCAGAGATACGCAGTATTTT CASSLSRDTQYF
- TRBJ1-2 - TRBV2 TGTGCCAGCAGTAAACAGGGACCGGGTGACTATGGCTACACCTTC CASSKQGPGDYGYTF
- TRBJ2-1 - TRBV29-1 TGCAGCGTTGGGGGGGGGCAGGGGCCCTTGAATGAGCAGTTCTTC CSVGGGQGPLNEQFF
- TRBJ1-2 - TRBV7-2 TGTGCCAGCAGCTTAGAATTTCGGCAATCCGGCTACACCTTC CASSLEFRQSGYTF
- TRBJ2-5 - TRBV6-2/TRBV6-3 TGTGCCAGCAGTTTCGGACAGATGCTATGGGAGACCCAGTACTTC CASSFGQMLWETQYF
- TRBJ2-2 - TRBV11-1 TGTGCCAGCAGCGAGAGGATGAACACCGGGGAGCTGTTTTTT CASSERMNTGELFF
- TRBJ1-2 TRBD1 TRBV12-3/TRBV12-4 TGTGCCAGCAGTCGACAGGGTCCCAGCTACACCTTC CASSRQGPSYTF
- TRBJ2-5 - TRBV20-1 TGCAGTGCTGACCAGATTCAAGAGACCCAGTACTTC CSADQIQETQYF
- TRBJ1-2 TRBD1 TRBV5-1 TGCGCCAGCAGCCTCGGGGGACAGTTCTATGGCTACACCTTC CASSLGGQFYGYTF
- TRBJ2-2 TRBD1 TRBV4-3 TGCGCCAGCAACCGGGACAGGGGTTTAACCGGGGAGCTGTTTTTT CASNRDRGLTGELFF
few TRBJ1-2 - TRBV29-1 TGCAGCGTTGTGGACACCGGAGATTACTACACCTTC CSVVDTGDYYTF
few TRBJ2-3 - TRBV10-1 TGCGCCAGCACCGCCCCGGGACTTCGTACGCAGTATTTT CASTAPGLRTQYF
few TRBJ2-7 TRBD2 TRBV5-1 TGCGCCAGCAGCCCCGCTAGCGGGAGGTACGAGCAGTACTTC CASSPASGRYEQYF
few TRBJ2-7 TRBD1 TRBV12-3/TRBV12-4 TGTGCCAGCAGTCTAGGGACAGGGGGCCCCGAGCAGTACTTC CASSLGTGGPEQYF
few TRBJ1-1 - TRBV20-1 TGCAGTGCTAGTGGTTTGGCAGGGAACACTGAAGCTTTCTTT CSASGLAGNTEAFF
- TRBJ2-7 - TRBV10-2 TGCGCCAGCAGATCCCCCGGAAGCTCCTACGAGCAGTACTTC CASRSPGSSYEQYF
few TRBJ1-1 - TRBV5-6 TGTGCCAGCAGGGCGCTTGGGGGGAACACTGAAGCTTTCTTT CASRALGGNTEAFF
- TRBJ2-7 TRBD1 TRBV20-1 TGCAGCTCTCAGGGACAGGGTCTGGGCGAGCAGTACTTC CSSQGQGLGEQYF
- TRBJ1-6 TRBD1 TRBV20-1 TGCAGTGCTAGGGGACAGGGGACGTTGACACCCCTCCACTTT CSARGQGTLTPLHF
- TRBJ1-5 - TRBV7-8 TGTGCCAGCACCCCTCGTGGCAGGGTTAGCAATCAGCCCCAGCATTTT CASTPRGRVSNQPQHF
- TRBJ2-7 - TRBV5-6 TGTGCCATGGCCCCCGGGGCAGCCAACTCCTACGAGCAGTACTTC CAMAPGAANSYEQYF
- TRBJ2-5 TRBD2 TRBV4-3 TGCGCCAGCAGCCAAAGACTAGCGGGAGAAGAGACCCAGTACTTC CASSQRLAGEETQYF
- TRBJ1-1 - TRBV27 TGTGCCAGCAGTCCCCGACCCCCCGTAAACGCTGAAGCTTTCTTT CASSPRPPVNAEAFF
- TRBJ1-2 - TRBV20-1 TGCAGTGCTAGAGATTTGGGGACTTTTAACTATGGCTACACCTTC CSARDLGTFNYGYTF
- TRBJ2-7 - TRBV7-2 TGTGCCAGCAGCTTAGATGCCCCGTACGAGCAGTACTTC CASSLDAPYEQYF
many TRBJ1-1 TRBD1 TRBV12-3/TRBV12-4 TGTGCCAGCCACCAGTACGGGACAGTGAACACTGAAGCTTTCTTT CASHQYGTVNTEAFF
- TRBJ1-6 TRBD1 TRBV7-9 TGTGCCAGCAGCCGGACAGGAACACCCCTCCACTTT CASSRTGTPLHF
few TRBJ2-5 - TRBV7-9 TGTGCCAGCAGCTTAGGAGTGAACAGGGCGGGGGAGACCCAGTACTTC CASSLGVNRAGETQYF
- TRBJ2-5 - TRBV5-1 TGCGCCAGCAGCTCCTCAGGGACCAAAGAGACCCAGTACTTC CASSSSGTKETQYF
few TRBJ2-1 TRBD2 TRBV9 TGTGCCAGCAGCGTAGGTGCTAGCGGGGGGCCCCACAATGAGCAGTTCTTC CASSVGASGGPHNEQFF
few TRBJ2-5 - TRBV20-1 TGCAGTGCTAGAGTGGGAGCGGGTGAGACCCAGTACTTC CSARVGAGETQYF
- TRBJ2-7 - TRBV7-2 TGTGCCAGCAGCTTACGTAGGGGTACATCGTACGAGCAGTACTTC CASSLRRGTSYEQYF
- TRBJ1-1 - TRBV29-1 TGCAGCGTTGGACCGCGGACCGGGGAGAACACTGAAGCTTTCTTT CSVGPRTGENTEAFF
few TRBJ2-7 - TRBV20-1 TGCAGTGCTAGGGAGGGAATCTCCTACGAGCAGTACTTC CSAREGISYEQYF
many TRBJ2-7 - TRBV5-4 TGTGCCTCTCGCGGGGACTCCTACGAGCAGTACTTC CASRGDSYEQYF